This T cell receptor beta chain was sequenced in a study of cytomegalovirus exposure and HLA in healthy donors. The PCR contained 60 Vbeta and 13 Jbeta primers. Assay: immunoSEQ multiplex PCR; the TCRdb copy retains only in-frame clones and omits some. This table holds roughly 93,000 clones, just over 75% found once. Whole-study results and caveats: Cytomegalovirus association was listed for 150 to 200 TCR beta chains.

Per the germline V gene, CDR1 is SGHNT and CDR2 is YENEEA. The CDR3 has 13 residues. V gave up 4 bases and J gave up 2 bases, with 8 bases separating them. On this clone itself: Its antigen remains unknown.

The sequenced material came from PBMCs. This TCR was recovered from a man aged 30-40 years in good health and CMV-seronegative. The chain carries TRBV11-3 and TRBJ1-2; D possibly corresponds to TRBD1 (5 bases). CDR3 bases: TGTGCCAGCAGCTCGACAGAGAACTATGGCTACACCTTC. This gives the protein CASSSTENYGYTF.